This T cell receptor beta chain originates from a study of cytomegalovirus exposure and HLA in healthy donors. Points from the study as a whole: As was reported, the classifier diagnosed cytomegalovirus status with high specificity and sensitivity. Later analysis demonstrated an association between a missense DCLRE1C variant and TCR beta V- and J-gene trimming.

All the people who gave samples were healthy bone marrow donors. On this clone itself: Its antigen is not identified.

This PCR relied on a set of 60 Vbeta primers and 13 Jbeta primers. Libraries were prepared by immunoSEQ multiplex PCR; TCRdb keeps only in-frame clonotypes and omits some of them. This repertoire shows approximately 130,000 clones, about two thirds found once; its top ten account for approximately 4.2%. Unmatched junction bases numbered 7, after V lost 0 bases and J lost 5 bases. Germline V gives CDR1 SGHTA, CDR2 FQGNSA. The CDR3 is made up of 16 amino acids. J is TRBJ2-5 and V is TRBV7-2; the match to TRBD1 covers 9 bases. The sample taken for sequencing was PBMCs. This sequence was found in a man aged 45-60 years in good health and CMV-seropositive. DNA for the CDR3: TGTGCCAGCAGCTTAGCGCGGGGGACAGGGTTGGAGACCCAGTACTTC. This encodes CASSLARGTGLETQYF.